This T cell receptor beta chain was sequenced during a study of T cells in Graves' hyperthyroidism and ophthalmopathy. Study outcomes and limitations: In validation, the model predicted ophthalmopathy. These predictions came a median approximately 6.5 months before onset.

CDR1 is SGHRS, CDR2 YFSETQ, per germline. J lost 5 bases, V lost 4 bases, and 2 bases had no gene match. The CDR3 extends over 13 amino acids. This clonotype has ten or more counts. Its antigen remains unknown. If no ophthalmopathy progression occurred within 18 months, Graves' hyperthyroidism was stable. It was RNA transcripts that yielded the amplified TCR beta CDR3 regions. Researchers ran a first-round RT-PCR on the TCR CDR3 using the HTBI primer set. TCRdb re-analysed the multiplex PCR reads in MiXCR, keeping a single row per CDR3 protein. Seen here are approximately 300,000 distinct CDR3 sequences, around 17% observed once, and the top ten hold approximately 35%.

The V call is TRBV5-1, the J call TRBJ2-3; 9 nucleotides align to TRBD1. This clonotype was obtained from a man aged 30 to 39 with Graves' hyperthyroidism. Source material: blood. The CDR3: CASSGQGQDTQYF. Here the CDR3 DNA reads TGCGCCAGCAGCGGACAGGGGCAAGATACGCAGTATTTT.